This note documents a single T cell receptor beta chain sequence. The data were obtained in a study of T cells in Graves' hyperthyroidism and ophthalmopathy. RNA transcripts gave rise to amplified TCR beta CDR3 regions. TCR CDR3 regions were first amplified by RT-PCR with HTBI primers. Each CDR3 protein gets one entry after TCRdb re-called the multiplex PCR reads with MiXCR. The table lists hundreds of thousands of distinct CDR3 sequences, more than 15% of them singletons, with less than 3.5% in the top ten. V lost 7 bases to trimming and J lost 2 bases; unmatched junction nucleotides: 8. This CDR3 is 15 amino acids long. The germline CDR1 and CDR2 sequences are SNHLY and FYNNEI. Each person with ophthalmopathy scored at least 3 on the Clinical Activity Score, reached NOSPECS grade 4 or higher, and had been ill under 3 months.

The receptor was derived from a woman between 40 and 50 years old with Graves' ophthalmopathy. This chain connects TRBV2 to TRBJ2-3, with 8 bases fitting TRBD2. The sequenced material came from blood. The CDR3 bases are TGTGCCAGCACCAGAAGCGGGGGCTACACAGATACGCAGTATTTT. This translates into CASTRSGGYTDTQYF.